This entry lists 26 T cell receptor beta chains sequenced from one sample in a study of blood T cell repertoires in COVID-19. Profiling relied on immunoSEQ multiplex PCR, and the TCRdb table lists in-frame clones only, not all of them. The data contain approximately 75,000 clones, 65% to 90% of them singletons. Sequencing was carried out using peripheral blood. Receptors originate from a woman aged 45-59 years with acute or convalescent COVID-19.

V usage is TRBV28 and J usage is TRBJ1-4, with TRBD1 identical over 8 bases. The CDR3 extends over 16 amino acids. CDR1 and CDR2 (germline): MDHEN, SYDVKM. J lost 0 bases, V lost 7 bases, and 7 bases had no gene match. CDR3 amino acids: CASIMTGVSTNEKLFF. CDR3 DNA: TGTGCCAGCATTATGACAGGGGTATCAACTAATGAAAAACTGTTTTTT. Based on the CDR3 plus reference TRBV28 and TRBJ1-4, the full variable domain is DVKVTQSSRYLVKRTGEKVFLECVQDMDHENMFWYRQDPGLGLRLIYFSYDVKMKEKGDIPEGYSVSREKKERFSLILESASTNQTSMYLCASIMTGVSTNEKLFFGSGTQLSVL.

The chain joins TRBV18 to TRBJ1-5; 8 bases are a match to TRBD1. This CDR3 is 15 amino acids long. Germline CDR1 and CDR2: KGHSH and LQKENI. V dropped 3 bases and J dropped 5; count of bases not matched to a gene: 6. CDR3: CASSPKDRVDQPQHF. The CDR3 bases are TGTGCCAGCTCACCCAAGGACAGGGTTGATCAGCCCCAGCATTTT.

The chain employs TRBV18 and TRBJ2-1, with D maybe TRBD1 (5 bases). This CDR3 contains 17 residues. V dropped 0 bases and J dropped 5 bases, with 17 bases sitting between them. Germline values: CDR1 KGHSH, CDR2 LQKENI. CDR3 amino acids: CASSPPFSQGINNEQFF. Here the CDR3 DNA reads TGTGCCAGCTCACCACCATTTTCGCAGGGAATCAACAATGAGCAGTTCTTC. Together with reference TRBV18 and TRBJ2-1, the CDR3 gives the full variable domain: NAGVMQNPRHLVRRRGQEARLRCSPMKGHSHVYWYRQLPEEGLKFMVYLQKENIIDESGMPKERFSAEFPKEGPSILRIQQVVRGDSAAYFCASSPPFSQGINNEQFFGPGTRLTVL.

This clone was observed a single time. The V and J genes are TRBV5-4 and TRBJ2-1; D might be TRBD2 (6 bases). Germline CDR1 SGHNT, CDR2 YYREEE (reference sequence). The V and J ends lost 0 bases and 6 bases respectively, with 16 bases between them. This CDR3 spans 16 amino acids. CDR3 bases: TGTGCCAGCAGCTTGGGCCGCGGACTATTCTCCAATGAGCAGTTCTTC. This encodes CASSLGRGLFSNEQFF.

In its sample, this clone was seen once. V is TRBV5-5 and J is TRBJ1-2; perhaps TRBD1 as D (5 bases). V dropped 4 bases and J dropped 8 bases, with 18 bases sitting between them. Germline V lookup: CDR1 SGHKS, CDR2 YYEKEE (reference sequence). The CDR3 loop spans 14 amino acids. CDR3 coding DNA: TGTGCCAGCAGCCGTACCGGGGGAGAGGGCGGCTACACCTTC. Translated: CASSRTGGEGGYTF.

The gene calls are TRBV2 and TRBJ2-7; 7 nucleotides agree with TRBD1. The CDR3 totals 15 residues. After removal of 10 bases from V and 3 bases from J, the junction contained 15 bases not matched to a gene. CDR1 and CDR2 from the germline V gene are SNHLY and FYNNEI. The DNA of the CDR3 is TGTGCCACCCTTCCAGTCCAGGGGGACGGCTACGAGCAGTACTTC. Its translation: CATLPVQGDGYEQYF.

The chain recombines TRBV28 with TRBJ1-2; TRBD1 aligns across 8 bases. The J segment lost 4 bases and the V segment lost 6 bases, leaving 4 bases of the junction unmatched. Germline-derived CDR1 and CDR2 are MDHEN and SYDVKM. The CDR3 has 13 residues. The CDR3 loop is CASRPGQVYGYTF. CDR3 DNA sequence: TGTGCCAGCAGGCCGGGACAGGTCTATGGCTACACCTTC.

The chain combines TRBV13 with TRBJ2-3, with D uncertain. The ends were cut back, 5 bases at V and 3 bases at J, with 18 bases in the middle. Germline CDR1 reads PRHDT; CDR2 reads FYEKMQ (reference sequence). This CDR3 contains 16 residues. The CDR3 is CASSHPTPWATDTQYF. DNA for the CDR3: TGTGCCAGCAGCCATCCGACCCCTTGGGCAACAGATACGCAGTATTTT.

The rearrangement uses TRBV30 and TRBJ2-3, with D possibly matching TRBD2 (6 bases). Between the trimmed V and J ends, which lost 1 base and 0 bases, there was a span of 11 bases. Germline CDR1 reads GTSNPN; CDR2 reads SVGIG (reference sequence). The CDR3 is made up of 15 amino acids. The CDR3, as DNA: TGTGCCTGGAGTGCGGGCGGGGCTAGCACAGATACGCAGTATTTT. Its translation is CAWSAGGASTDTQYF.

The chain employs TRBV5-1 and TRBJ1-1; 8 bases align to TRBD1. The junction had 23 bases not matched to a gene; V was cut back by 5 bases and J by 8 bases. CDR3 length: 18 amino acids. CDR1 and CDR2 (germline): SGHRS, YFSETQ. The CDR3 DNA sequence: TGCGCCAGCAGGGTTGACTCCCTTGAATCCAGGGGGCTGGGGGAAGCTTTCTTT. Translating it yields CASRVDSLESRGLGEAFF.

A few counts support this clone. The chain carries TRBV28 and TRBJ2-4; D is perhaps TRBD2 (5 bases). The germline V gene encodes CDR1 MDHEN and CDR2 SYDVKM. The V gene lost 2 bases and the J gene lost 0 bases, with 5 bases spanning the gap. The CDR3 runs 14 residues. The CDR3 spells CASSLGLAKNIQYF. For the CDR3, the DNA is TGTGCCAGCAGTTTAGGACTAGCCAAAAACATTCAGTACTTC.

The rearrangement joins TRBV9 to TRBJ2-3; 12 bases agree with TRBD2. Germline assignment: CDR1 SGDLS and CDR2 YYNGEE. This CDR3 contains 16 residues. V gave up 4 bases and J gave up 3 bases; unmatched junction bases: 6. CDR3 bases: TGTGCCAGCAGCACGGGACTAGCGGGCGAAACAGATACGCAGTATTTT. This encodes CASSTGLAGETDTQYF.

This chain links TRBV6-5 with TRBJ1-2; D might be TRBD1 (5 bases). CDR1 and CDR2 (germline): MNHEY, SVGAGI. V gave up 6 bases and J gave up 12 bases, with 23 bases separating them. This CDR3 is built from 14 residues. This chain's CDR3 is CASSPVGRAPAHTF. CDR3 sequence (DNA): TGTGCCAGCAGCCCCGTGGGGCGAGCCCCAGCCCACACCTTC.

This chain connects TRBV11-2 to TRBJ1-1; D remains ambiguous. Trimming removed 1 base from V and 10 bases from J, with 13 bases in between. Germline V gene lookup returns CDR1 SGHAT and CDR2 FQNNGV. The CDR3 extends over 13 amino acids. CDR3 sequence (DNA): TGTGCCAGCAGCTTAGGTTATTTGGAGGGAGCTTTCTTT. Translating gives CASSLGYLEGAFF.

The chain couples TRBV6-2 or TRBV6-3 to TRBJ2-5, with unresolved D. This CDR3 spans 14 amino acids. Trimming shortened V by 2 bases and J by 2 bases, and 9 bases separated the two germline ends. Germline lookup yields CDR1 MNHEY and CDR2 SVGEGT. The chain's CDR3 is CASSYKDIQETQYF. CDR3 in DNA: TGTGCCAGCAGTTACAAAGACATACAAGAGACCCAGTACTTC.

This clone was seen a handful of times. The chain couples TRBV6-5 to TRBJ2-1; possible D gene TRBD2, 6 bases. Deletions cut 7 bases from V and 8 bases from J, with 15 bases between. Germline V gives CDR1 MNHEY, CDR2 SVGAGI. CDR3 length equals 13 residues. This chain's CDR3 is CASKASVLYEQFF. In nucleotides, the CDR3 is TGTGCCAGCAAAGCTAGCGTTCTCTATGAGCAGTTCTTC.

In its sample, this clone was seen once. In DNA, the CDR3 is TGCGCCAGCCTCGGACAGGGAATCTCGACCGGGGAGCTGTTTTTT. It translates to CASLGQGISTGELFF. This rearrangement joins TRBV5-1 to TRBJ2-2, with 8 bases identical to TRBD1. Trimming removed 7 bases from V and 5 bases from J; junction bases left unmatched: 10. Germline assignment: CDR1 SGHRS and CDR2 YFSETQ. This CDR3 region has 15 residues.

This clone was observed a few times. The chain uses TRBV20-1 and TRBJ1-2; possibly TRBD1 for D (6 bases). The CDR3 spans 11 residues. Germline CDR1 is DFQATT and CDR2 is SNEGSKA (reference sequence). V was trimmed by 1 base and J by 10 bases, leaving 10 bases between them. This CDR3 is CSARAGDLYTF. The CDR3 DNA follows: TGCAGTGCTAGAGCAGGGGACCTCTACACCTTC.

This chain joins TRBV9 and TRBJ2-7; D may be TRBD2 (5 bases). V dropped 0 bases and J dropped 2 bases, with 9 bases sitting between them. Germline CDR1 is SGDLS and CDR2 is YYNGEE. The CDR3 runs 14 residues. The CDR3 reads CASSVGLAAYEQYF. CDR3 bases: TGTGCCAGCAGCGTAGGGCTAGCCGCCTACGAGCAGTACTTC.

The CDR3 sequence: CASSPTAFNEKLFF. DNA for the CDR3: TGTGCCAGCAGCCCGACAGCCTTTAATGAAAAACTGTTTTTT. V is TRBV6-5 and J is TRBJ1-4; D is perhaps TRBD1 (5 bases). With 6 bases removed from V and 4 bases from J, the gap between germline ends came to 12 bases. The CDR3 is 14 residues long. In germline, CDR1 is MNHEY, CDR2 SVGAGI.

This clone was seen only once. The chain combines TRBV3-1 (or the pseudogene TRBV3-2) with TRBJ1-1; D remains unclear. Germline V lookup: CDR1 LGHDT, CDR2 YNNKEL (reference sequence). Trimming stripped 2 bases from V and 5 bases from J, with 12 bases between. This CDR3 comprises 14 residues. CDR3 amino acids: CASSQLEWRTEAFF. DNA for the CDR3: TGTGCCAGCAGCCAACTAGAGTGGAGGACTGAAGCTTTCTTT.

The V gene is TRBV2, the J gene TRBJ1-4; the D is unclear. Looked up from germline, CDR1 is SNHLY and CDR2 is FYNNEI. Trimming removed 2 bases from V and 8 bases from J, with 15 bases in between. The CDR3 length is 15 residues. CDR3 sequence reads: CASSEIGAVGEKLFF. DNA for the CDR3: TGTGCCAGCAGTGAAATTGGTGCAGTGGGCGAAAAACTGTTTTTT. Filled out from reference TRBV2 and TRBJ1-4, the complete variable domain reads EPEVTQTPSHQVTQMGQEVILRCVPISNHLYFYWYRQILGQKVEFLVSFYNNEISEKSEIFDDQFSVERPDGSNFTLKIRSTKLEDSAMYFCASSEIGAVGEKLFFGSGTQLSVL.

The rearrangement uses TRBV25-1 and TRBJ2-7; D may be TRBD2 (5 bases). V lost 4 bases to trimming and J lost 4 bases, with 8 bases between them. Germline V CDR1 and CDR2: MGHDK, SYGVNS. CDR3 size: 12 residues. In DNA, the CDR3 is TGTGCCAGCAGTGCCACGGGGTACGAGCAGTACTTC. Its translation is CASSATGYEQYF.

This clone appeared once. CDR3 region: CVRASSGTSGRVFEQYF. The CDR3 nucleotides read TGTGTCAGAGCCTCATCTGGGACTAGCGGGAGGGTTTTCGAGCAGTACTTC. The chain recombines TRBV11-3 with TRBJ2-7, with TRBD2 matching over 16 bases. This CDR3 region has 17 residues. The germline V gene encodes CDR1 SGHNT and CDR2 YENEEA.

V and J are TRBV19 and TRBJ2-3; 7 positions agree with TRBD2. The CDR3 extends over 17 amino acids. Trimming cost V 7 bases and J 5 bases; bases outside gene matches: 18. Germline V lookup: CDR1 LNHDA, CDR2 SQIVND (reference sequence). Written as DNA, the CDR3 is TGTGCCAGTAACCCCTCAAGGGCGGAGGGAGGGGTAGATACGCAGTATTTT. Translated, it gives CASNPSRAEGGVDTQYF.

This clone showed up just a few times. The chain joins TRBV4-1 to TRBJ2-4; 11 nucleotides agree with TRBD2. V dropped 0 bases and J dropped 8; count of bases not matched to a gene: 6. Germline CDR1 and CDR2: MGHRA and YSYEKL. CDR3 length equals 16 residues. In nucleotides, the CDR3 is TGCGCCAGCAGCCAAGACGTAGCGGGGGGGACGGACATTCAGTACTTC. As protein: CASSQDVAGGTDIQYF.